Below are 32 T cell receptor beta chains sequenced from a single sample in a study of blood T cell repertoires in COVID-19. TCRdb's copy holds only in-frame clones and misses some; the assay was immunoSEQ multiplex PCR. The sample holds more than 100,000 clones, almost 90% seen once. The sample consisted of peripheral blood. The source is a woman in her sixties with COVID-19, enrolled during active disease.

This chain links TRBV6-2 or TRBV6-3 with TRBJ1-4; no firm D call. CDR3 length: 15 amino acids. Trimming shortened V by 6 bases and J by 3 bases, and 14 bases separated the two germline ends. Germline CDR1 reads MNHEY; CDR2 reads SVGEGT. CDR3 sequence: CASSTAGIANEKLFF. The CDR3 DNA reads TGTGCCAGCAGCACCGCCGGGATTGCTAATGAAAAACTGTTTTTT.

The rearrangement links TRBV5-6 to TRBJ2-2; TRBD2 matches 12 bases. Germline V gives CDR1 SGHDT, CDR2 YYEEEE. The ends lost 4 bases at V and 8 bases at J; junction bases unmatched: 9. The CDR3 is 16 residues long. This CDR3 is CASSHLAGGLDGELFF. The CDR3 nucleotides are TGTGCCAGCAGCCACCTAGCGGGGGGGCTCGATGGGGAGCTGTTTTTT.

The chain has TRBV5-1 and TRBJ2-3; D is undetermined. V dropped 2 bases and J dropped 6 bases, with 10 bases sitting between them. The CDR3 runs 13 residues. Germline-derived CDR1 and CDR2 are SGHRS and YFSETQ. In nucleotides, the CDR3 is TGCGCCAGCAGCTTACCCCCTAGGGATACGCAGTATTTT. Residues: CASSLPPRDTQYF.

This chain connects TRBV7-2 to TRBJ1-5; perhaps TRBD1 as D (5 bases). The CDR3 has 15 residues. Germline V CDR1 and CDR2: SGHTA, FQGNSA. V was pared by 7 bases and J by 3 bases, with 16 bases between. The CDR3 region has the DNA TGTGCCAGCACCCAGGGCACCGCTTACAATCAGCCCCAGCATTTT. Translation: CASTQGTAYNQPQHF.

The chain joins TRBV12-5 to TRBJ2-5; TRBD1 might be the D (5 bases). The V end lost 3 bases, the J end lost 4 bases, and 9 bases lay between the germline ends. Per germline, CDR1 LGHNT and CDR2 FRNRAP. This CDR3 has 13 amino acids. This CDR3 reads CASGFDQGETQYF. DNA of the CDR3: TGTGCTAGTGGTTTTGACCAGGGAGAGACCCAGTACTTC.

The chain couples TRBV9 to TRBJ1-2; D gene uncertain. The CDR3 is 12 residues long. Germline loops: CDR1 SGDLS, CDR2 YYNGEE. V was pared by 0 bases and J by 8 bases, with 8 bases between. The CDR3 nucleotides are TGTGCCAGCAGCGTAGCACTAAAAGGCTACACCTTC. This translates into CASSVALKGYTF.

The chain's CDR3 is CAITREITDTQYF. The DNA of the CDR3 is TGTGCCATCACGCGGGAAATCACAGATACGCAGTATTTT. The genes are TRBV10-3 and TRBJ2-3, with D tentatively TRBD2 (6 bases). This CDR3 is built from 13 residues. Trimming took 7 bases from V and 2 from J, leaving 10 bases between them. Germline CDR1 is ENHRY and CDR2 is SYGVKD.

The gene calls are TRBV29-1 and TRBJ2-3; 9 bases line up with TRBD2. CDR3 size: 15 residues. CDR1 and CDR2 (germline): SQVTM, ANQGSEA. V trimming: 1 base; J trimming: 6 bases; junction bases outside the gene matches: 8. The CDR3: CSVEAGSGGRDTQYF. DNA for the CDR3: TGCAGCGTTGAAGCTGGTAGCGGGGGCCGCGATACGCAGTATTTT.

This CDR3 is CASTDTAGNQPQHF. The CDR3 DNA sequence: TGTGCCAGCACGGACACCGCGGGCAATCAGCCCCAGCATTTT. V gene TRBV19 combines with J gene TRBJ1-5; maybe TRBD1 (5 bases). With 9 bases removed from V and 2 bases from J, the gap between germline ends came to 14 bases. Germline lookup yields CDR1 LNHDA and CDR2 SQIVND (reference sequence). The CDR3 covers 14 residues.

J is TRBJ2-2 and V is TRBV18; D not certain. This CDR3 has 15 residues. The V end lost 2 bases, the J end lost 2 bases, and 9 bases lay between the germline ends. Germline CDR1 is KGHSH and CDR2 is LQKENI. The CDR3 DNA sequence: TGTGCCAGCTCACCAGAGGTTGTAAACACCGGGGAGCTGTTTTTT. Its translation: CASSPEVVNTGELFF.

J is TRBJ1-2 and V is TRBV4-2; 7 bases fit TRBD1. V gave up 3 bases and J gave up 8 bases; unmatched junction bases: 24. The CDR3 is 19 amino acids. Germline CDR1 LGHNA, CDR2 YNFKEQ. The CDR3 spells CASSQISPWVDRRSGGYTF. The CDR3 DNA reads TGTGCCAGCAGCCAGATATCACCCTGGGTGGACAGGCGAAGTGGCGGCTACACCTTC.

CDR3 protein: CASSAPGGQETQYF. The CDR3, as DNA: TGTGCCAGCAGCGCCCCAGGGGGCCAAGAGACCCAGTACTTC. The chain employs TRBV9 and TRBJ2-5; the match to TRBD1 covers 7 bases. The CDR3 has 14 residues. Germline V gene sequence: CDR1 SGDLS, CDR2 YYNGEE. After removal of 3 bases from V and 1 base from J, the junction contained 3 bases not matched to a gene.

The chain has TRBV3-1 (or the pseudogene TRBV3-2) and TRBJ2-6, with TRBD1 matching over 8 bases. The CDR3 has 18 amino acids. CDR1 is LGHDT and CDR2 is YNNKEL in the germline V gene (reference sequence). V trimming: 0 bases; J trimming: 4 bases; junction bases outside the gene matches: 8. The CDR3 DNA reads TGTGCCAGCAGCCAAGAGGTGGACAGGGTTCCCGGGGCCAACGTCCTGACTTTC. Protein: CASSQEVDRVPGANVLTF.

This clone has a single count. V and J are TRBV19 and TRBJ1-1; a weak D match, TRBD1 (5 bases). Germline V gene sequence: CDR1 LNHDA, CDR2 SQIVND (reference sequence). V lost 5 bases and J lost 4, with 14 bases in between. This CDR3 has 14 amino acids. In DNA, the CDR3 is TGTGCCAGTAGTTGGGGCACCAGCAGCACTGAAGCTTTCTTT. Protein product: CASSWGTSSTEAFF.

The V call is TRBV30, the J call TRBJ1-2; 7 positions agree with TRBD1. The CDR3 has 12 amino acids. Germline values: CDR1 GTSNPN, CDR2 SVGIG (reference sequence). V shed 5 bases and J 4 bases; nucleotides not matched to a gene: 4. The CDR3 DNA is TGTGCCTGGGAGGGGGCAAGCTATGGCTACACCTTC. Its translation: CAWEGASYGYTF.

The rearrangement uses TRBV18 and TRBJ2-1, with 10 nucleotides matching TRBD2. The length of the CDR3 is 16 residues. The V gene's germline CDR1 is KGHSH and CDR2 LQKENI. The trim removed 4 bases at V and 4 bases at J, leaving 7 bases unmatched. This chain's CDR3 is CASSRRAGGLYNEQFF. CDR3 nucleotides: TGTGCCAGCTCACGCCGAGCGGGGGGGCTTTACAATGAGCAGTTCTTC.

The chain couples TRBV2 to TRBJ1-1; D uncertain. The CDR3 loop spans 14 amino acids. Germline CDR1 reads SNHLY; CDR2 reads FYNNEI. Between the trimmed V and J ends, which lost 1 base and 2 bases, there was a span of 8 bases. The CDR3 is CASSEGTRNTEAFF. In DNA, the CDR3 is TGTGCCAGCAGTGAAGGAACTCGAAACACTGAAGCTTTCTTT.

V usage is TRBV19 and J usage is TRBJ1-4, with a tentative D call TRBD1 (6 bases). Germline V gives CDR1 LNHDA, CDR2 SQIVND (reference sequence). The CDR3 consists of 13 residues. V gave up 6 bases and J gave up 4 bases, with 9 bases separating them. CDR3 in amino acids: CASSQGFNEKLFF. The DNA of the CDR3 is TGTGCCAGTAGCCAGGGGTTTAATGAAAAACTGTTTTTT.

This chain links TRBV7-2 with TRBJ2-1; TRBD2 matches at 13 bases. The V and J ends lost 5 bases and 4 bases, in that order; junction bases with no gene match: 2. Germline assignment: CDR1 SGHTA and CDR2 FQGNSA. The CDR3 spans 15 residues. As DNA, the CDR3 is TGTGCCAGCAGCCCGACTAGCGGGAGGTACAATGAGCAGTTCTTC. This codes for CASSPTSGRYNEQFF.

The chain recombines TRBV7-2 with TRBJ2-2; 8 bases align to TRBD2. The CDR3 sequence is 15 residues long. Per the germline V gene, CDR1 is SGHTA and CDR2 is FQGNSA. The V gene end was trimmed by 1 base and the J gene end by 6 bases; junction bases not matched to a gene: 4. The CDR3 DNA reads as TGTGCCAGCAGCTTAGACGGGGGGGCTGCCGGGGAGCTGTTTTTT. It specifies CASSLDGGAAGELFF.

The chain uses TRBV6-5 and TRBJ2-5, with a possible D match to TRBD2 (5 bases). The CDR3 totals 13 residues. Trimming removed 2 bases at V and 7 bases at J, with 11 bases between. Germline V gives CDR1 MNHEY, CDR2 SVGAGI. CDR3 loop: CASSYDLRGTQYF. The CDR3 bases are TGTGCCAGCAGTTACGACCTTCGGGGGACCCAGTACTTC.

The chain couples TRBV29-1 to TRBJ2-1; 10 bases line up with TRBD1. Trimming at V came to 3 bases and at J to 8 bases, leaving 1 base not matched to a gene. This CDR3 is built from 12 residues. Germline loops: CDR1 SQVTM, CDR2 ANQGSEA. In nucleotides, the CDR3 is TGCAGCGTTGAGACAGGGGGCGATGAGCAGTTCTTC. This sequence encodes CSVETGGDEQFF.

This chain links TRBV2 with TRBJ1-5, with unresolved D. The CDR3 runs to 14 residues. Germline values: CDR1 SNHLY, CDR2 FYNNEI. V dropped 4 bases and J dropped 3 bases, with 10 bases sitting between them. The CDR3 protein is CASSGSQVNQPQHF. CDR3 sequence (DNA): TGTGCCAGCAGTGGATCCCAGGTCAATCAGCCCCAGCATTTT.

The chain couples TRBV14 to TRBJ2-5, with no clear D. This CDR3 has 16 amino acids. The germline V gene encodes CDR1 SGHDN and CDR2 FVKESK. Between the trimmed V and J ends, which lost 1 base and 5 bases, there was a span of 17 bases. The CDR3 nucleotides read TGTGCCAGCAGCCAAGGGTCCACCGGGTTGTCGGAGACCCAGTACTTC. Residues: CASSQGSTGLSETQYF.

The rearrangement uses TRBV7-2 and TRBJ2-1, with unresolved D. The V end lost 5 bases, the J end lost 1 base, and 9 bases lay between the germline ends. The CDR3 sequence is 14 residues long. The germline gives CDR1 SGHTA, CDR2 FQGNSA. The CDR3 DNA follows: TGTGCCAGCAGCCTAGAAATATCCTACAATGAGCAGTTCTTC. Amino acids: CASSLEISYNEQFF.

This CDR3 reads CASSQLQAGNEQFF. The CDR3 DNA reads as TGTGCCAGCAGCCAACTTCAGGCCGGAAATGAGCAGTTCTTC. V and J are TRBV3-1 (or the pseudogene TRBV3-2) and TRBJ2-1; D gene ambiguous. Per the germline V gene, CDR1 is LGHDT and CDR2 is YNNKEL (reference sequence). The CDR3 contains 14 residues. The V end lost 2 bases, the J end lost 7 bases, and 12 bases lay between the germline ends.

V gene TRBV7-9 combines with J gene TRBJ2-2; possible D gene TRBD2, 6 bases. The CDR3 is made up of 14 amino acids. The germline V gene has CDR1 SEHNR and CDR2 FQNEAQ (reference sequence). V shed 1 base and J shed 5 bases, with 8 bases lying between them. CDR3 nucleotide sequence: TGTGCCAGCAGCTTAGAGGAGGGAACCGGGGAGCTGTTTTTT. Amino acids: CASSLEEGTGELFF. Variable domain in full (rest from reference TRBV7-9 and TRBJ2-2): DTGVSQNPRHKITKRGQNVTFRCDPISEHNRLYWYRQTLGQGPEFLTYFQNEAQLEKSRLLSDRFSAERPKGSFSTLEIQRTEQGDSAMYLCASSLEEGTGELFFGEGSRLTVL.

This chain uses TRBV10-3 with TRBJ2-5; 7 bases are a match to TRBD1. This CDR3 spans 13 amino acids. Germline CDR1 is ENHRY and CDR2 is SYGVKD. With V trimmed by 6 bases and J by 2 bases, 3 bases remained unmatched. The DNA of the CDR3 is TGTGCCATCAGCCCGGGACAGCAAGAGACCCAGTACTTC. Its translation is CAISPGQQETQYF.

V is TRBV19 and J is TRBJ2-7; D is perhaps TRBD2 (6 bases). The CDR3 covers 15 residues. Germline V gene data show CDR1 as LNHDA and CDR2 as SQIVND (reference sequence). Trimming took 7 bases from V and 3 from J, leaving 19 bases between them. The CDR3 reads CASTAQLGGSYEQYF. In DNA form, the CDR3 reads TGTGCCAGTACCGCCCAGCTGGGGGGAAGCTACGAGCAGTACTTC. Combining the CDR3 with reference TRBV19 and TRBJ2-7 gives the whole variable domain DGGITQSPKYLFRKEGQNVTLSCEQNLNHDAMYWYRQDPGQGLRLIYYSQIVNDFQKGDIAEGYSVSREKKESFPLTVTSAQKNPTAFYLCASTAQLGGSYEQYFGPGTRLTVT.

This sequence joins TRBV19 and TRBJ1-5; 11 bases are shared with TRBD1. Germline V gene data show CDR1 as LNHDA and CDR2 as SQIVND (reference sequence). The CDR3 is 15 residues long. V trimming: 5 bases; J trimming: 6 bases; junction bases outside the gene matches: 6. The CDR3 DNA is TGTGCCAGTAGTCCCGGACAGGGGGCACTTCAGCCCCAGCATTTT. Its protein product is CASSPGQGALQPQHF.

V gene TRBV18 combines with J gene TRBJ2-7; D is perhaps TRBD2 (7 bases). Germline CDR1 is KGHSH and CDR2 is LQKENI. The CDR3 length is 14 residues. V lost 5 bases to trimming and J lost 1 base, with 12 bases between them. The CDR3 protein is CASSWGGGSYEQYF. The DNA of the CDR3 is TGTGCCAGCTCATGGGGAGGGGGGTCCTACGAGCAGTACTTC.

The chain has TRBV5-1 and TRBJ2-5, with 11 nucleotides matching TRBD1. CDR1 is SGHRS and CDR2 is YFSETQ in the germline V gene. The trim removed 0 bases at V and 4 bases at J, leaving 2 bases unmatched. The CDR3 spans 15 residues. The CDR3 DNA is TGCGCCAGCAGCTTGGGGACAGGGGGCGTAGAGACCCAGTACTTC. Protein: CASSLGTGGVETQYF.